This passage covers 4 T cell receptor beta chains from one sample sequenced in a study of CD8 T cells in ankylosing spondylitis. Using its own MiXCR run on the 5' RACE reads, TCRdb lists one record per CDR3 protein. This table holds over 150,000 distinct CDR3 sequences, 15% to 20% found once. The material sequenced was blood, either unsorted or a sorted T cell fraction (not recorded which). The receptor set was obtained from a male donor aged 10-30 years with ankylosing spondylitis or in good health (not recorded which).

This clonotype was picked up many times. The CDR3 here is CASRGEGRYEQYF. In nucleotides, the CDR3 is TGTGCCAGCAGGGGGGAGGGCCGATACGAGCAGTACTTC. V is TRBV27 and J is TRBJ2-7, with 7 nucleotides matching TRBD2. With V trimmed by 6 bases and J by 4 bases, 6 bases remained unmatched. CDR3 length: 13 amino acids. CDR1 and CDR2 (germline): MNHEY, SMNVEV (reference sequence).

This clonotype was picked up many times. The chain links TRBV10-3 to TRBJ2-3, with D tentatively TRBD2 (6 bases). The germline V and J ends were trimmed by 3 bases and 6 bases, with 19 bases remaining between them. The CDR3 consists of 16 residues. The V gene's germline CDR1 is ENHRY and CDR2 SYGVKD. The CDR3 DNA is TGTGCCATCAGTGAACCTGGTGCGGCGGGAAGGGATACGCAGTATTTT. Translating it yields CAISEPGAAGRDTQYF.

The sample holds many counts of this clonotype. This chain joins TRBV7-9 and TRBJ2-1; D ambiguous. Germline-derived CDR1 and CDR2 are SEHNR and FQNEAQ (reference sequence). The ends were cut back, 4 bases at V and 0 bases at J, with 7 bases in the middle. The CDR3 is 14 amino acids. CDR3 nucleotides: TGTGCCAGCAGCTCGACGGGCTCCTACAATGAGCAGTTCTTC. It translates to CASSSTGSYNEQFF.

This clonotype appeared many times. The CDR3 DNA reads as TGTGCCAGCAGCGCGCTCCTCGGGGGTCCTGAAAAACTGTTTTTT. Its protein is CASSALLGGPEKLFF. This chain connects TRBV7-2 to TRBJ1-4, with D perhaps TRBD1 (5 bases). The CDR3 runs 15 residues. Trimming left V 5 bases short and J 7 bases short, with 17 bases between. Germline V gene sequence: CDR1 SGHTA, CDR2 FQGNSA.